This T cell receptor (beta chain) was profiled in a study of cytomegalovirus exposure and HLA in healthy donors. Both 60 Vbeta primers and 13 Jbeta primers went into the PCR. Data came from immunoSEQ multiplex PCR; TCRdb stores just in-frame clones and leaves some out. Of about 88,000 clones in the sample, over 55% were seen once. Comments on this clone: Its cognate antigen is unknown.

Germline assignment: CDR1 KGHSH and CDR2 LQKENI. With 3 bases clipped from V and 0 bases from J, the junction kept 8 bases outside the gene matches. This CDR3 comprises 17 residues. Findings and caveats of the study: By a later analysis, the bulk of CMV-associated TCR beta chains appeared HLA-restricted.

Donors in the study were healthy people who gave bone marrow. The clonotype originates from a woman aged 18 to 35 in good health and CMV-seropositive. The sample was PBMCs. This chain links TRBV18 with TRBJ1-3; TRBD1 matches 7 bases. CDR3 protein: CASSPRQGGFSGNTIYF. CDR3 DNA sequence: TGTGCCAGCTCACCCCGACAGGGAGGCTTCTCTGGAAACACCATATATTTT.